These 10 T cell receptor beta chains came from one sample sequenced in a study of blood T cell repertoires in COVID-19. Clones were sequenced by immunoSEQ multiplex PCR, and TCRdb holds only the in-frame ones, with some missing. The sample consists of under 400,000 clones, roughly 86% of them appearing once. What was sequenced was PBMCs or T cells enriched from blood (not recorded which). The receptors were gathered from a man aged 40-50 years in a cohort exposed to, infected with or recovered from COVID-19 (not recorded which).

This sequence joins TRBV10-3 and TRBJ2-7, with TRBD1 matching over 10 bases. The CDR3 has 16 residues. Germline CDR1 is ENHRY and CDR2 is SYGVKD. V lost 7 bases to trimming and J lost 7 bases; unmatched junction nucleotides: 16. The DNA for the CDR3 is TGTGCCATCACCTCATCTATGGGACAGGGGCAAAAAGAGCAGTACTTC. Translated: CAITSSMGQGQKEQYF.

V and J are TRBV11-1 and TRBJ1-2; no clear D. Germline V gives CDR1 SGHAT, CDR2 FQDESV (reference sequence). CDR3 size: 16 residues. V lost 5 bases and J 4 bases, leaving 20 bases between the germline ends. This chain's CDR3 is CASSLERTALSYGYTF. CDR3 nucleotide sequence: TGTGCCAGCAGCCTCGAAAGGACTGCCCTTAGCTATGGCTACACCTTC.

CDR3 bases: TGTGCCAGCAGCCAAGATTGGGGACAGGACTACAATGAGCAGTTCTTC. Translation gives CASSQDWGQDYNEQFF. The chain uses TRBV3-1 (or the pseudogene TRBV3-2) and TRBJ2-1, with 8 nucleotides matching TRBD1. Germline loops: CDR1 LGHDT, CDR2 YNNKEL (reference sequence). The CDR3 runs to 16 residues. J lost 3 bases, V lost 0 bases, and 4 bases had no gene match.

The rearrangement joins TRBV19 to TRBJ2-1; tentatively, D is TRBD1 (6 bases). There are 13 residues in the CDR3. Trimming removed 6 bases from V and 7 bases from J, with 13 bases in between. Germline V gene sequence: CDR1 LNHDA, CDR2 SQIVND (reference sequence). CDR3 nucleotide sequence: TGTGCCAGTAGAGGACAGCAAGAGAATGAGCAGTTCTTC. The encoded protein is CASRGQQENEQFF.

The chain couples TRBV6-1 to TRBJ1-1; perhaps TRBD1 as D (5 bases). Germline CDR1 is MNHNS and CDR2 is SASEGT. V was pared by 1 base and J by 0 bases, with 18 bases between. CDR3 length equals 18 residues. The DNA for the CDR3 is TGTGCCAGCAGTGAAGGGGGGGGAGCAAACCAGATGAACACTGAAGCTTTCTTT. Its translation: CASSEGGGANQMNTEAFF.

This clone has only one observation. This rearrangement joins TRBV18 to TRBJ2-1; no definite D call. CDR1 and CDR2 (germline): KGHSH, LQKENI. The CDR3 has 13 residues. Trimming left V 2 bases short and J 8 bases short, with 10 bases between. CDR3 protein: CASSPRRPDEQFF. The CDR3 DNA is TGTGCCAGCTCACCAAGGCGGCCGGATGAGCAGTTCTTC.

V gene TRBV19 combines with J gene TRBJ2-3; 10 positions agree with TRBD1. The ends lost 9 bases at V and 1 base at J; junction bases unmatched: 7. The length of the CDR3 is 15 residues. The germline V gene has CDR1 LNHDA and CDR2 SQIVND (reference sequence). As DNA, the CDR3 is TGTGCCAGCCGAGACAGGGGGCAGGGCACAGATACGCAGTATTTT. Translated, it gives CASRDRGQGTDTQYF.

CDR3 residues: CASSSGQGLYEQFF. CDR3 bases: TGTGCCAGCAGCTCAGGACAGGGTTTGTATGAGCAGTTCTTC. This chain links TRBV5-5 with TRBJ2-1; 8 bases are shared with TRBD1. After removal of 3 bases from V and 8 bases from J, the junction contained 7 bases not matched to a gene. Germline assignment: CDR1 SGHKS and CDR2 YYEKEE (reference sequence). The CDR3 has 14 amino acids.

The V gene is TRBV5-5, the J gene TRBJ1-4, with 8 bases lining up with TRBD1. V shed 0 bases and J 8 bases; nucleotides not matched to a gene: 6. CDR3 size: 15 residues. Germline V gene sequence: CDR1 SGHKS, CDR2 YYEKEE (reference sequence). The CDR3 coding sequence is TGTGCCAGCAGCTTGGGCGACAGGGGAGAAGAAAAACTGTTTTTT. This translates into CASSLGDRGEEKLFF.

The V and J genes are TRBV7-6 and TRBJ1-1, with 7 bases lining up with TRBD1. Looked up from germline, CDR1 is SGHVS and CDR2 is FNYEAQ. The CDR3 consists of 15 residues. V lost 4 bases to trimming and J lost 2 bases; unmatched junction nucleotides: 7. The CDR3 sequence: CASSYSQGLNTEAFF. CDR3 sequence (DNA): TGTGCCAGCAGCTACTCACAGGGGTTAAACACTGAAGCTTTCTTT.